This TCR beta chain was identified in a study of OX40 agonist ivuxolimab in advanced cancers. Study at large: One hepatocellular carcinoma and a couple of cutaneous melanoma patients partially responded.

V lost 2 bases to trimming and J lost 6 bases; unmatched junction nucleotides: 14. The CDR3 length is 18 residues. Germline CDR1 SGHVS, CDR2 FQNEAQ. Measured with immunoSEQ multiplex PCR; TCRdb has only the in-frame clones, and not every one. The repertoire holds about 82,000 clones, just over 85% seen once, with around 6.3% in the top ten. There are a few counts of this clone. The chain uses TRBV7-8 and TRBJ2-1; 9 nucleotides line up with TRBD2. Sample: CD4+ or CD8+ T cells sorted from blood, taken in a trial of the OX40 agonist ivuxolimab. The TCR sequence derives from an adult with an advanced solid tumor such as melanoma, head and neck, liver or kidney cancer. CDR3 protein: CASSLLVGRLAGSNEQFF. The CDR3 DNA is TGTGCCAGCAGCTTATTAGTTGGTAGGCTAGCGGGAAGCAATGAGCAGTTCTTC.